This TCR beta chain appears in the sequencing data of a study of cytomegalovirus exposure and HLA in healthy donors. The PCR made use of 60 Vbeta and 13 Jbeta primers. Libraries were prepared by immunoSEQ multiplex PCR; TCRdb keeps only in-frame clonotypes and omits some of them. The sample contains 150,000 to 160,000 clones, around 83% of which appear only once. V lost 4 bases, J lost 9 bases, and 10 bases stayed unmatched. CDR3 length equals 14 residues. From germline, CDR1 is MNHNS and CDR2 SASEGT. The sequencing sample was made of PBMCs. This sequence joins TRBV6-1 and TRBJ1-2; 8 nucleotides align to TRBD1. The TCR sequence derives from a woman between 18 and 29 years old in good health and CMV-seronegative. This chain's CDR3 is CASSAGTGGRSYTF. CDR3 DNA sequence: TGTGCCAGCAGTGCCGGGACAGGCGGCAGAAGCTACACCTTC.